Listed below are T cell receptor beta chains from one sample, sequenced in a study of T cell responses to AZD1222 COVID-19 vaccine. Sequencing used immunoSEQ multiplex PCR; TCRdb keeps in-frame clones, though not all of them. The data show 95,000 to 150,000 clones, with roughly nine tenths seen just once and about 1.5% held by the top ten. Sequenced here: peripheral blood, sampled on day 0 of AZD1222 vaccination. These receptors were taken from an adult in good health. The CDR3 runs from the conserved cysteine through the conserved F or W. D genes are given only for firm matches. A row's size may be missing; if present it is once, few, many or a size class.

j_call d_call clone_size v_call cdr3_aa cdr3_nt
TRBJ2-2 - - TRBV19 CASSGPLNTGELFF TGTGCCAGCTCCGGGCCACTGAACACCGGGGAGCTGTTTTTT
TRBJ1-2 - - TRBV14 CASSRWGYYGYTF TGTGCCAGCAGTCGTTGGGGTTACTATGGCTACACCTTC
TRBJ2-5 - - TRBV20-1 CSASGWGRKTQYF TGCAGTGCTAGTGGGTGGGGGAGGAAGACCCAGTACTTC
TRBJ2-2 - - TRBV15 CATSRDQGSGELFF TGTGCCACCAGCAGAGACCAGGGCTCCGGGGAGCTGTTTTTT
TRBJ1-2 - once TRBV27 CASSFDGNYGYTF TGTGCCAGCAGTTTCGACGGTAACTATGGCTACACCTTC
TRBJ1-5 - - TRBV6-2/TRBV6-3 CASSFSGMGHQPQHF TGTGCCAGCAGTTTCTCCGGGATGGGGCATCAGCCCCAGCATTTT
TRBJ2-3 TRBD2 - TRBV3-1/TRBV3-2 CASSYGTSGTDTQYF TGTGCCAGCAGCTACGGGACTAGCGGCACAGATACGCAGTATTTT
TRBJ2-1 - - TRBV7-2 CASSPRGDNEQFF TGTGCCAGCAGCCCACGGGGAGACAATGAGCAGTTCTTC
TRBJ1-5 - - TRBV23-1 CASSRENPNSNQPQHF TGCGCCAGCAGTCGGGAGAATCCCAATAGCAATCAGCCCCAGCATTTT
TRBJ2-1 TRBD2 - TRBV5-3 CARSQLAGVHNEQFF TGTGCCAGAAGCCAACTAGCGGGAGTCCACAATGAGCAGTTCTTC
TRBJ1-5 - - TRBV5-1 CASSLEGLVGGNQPQHF TGCGCCAGCAGCTTGGAGGGTCTGGTGGGCGGCAATCAGCCCCAGCATTTT
TRBJ2-7 TRBD1 once TRBV7-2 CASSSTGGSYEQYF TGTGCCAGCAGCAGTACAGGGGGCTCCTACGAGCAGTACTTC
TRBJ2-1 TRBD2 - TRBV7-3 CASASRTSGTPEEQFF TGTGCCAGCGCTTCCCGGACTAGCGGGACCCCAGAGGAGCAGTTCTTC
TRBJ2-1 TRBD2 - TRBV5-1 CASSFSSGGSYNEQFF TGCGCCAGCAGCTTTAGTAGCGGGGGGAGTTACAATGAGCAGTTCTTC
TRBJ1-5 - once TRBV12-2 CASRLDCRGRFRGNQPQHF TGTGCAAGTCGCTTAGATTGCAGGGGGCGTTTTAGGGGCAATCAGCCCCAGCATTTT
TRBJ2-2 TRBD2 - TRBV7-6 CASSLALLAGGGELFF TGTGCCAGCAGCTTAGCGTTACTAGCGGGAGGCGGGGAGCTGTTTTTT
TRBJ1-1 - - TRBV24-1 CATRRSAGTEAFF TGTGCCACCAGGCGGAGCGCAGGGACTGAAGCTTTCTTT
TRBJ2-3 TRBD1 - TRBV7-6 CASSLEGQGSTDTQYF TGTGCCAGCAGCTTAGAGGGACAGGGAAGCACAGATACGCAGTATTTT
TRBJ2-5 TRBD2 - TRBV5-4 CASSPGTSGGHKETQYF TGTGCCAGCAGCCCCGGGACTAGCGGGGGCCATAAAGAGACCCAGTACTTC
TRBJ2-7 - - TRBV2 CASSEYESGEQYF TGTGCCAGCAGTGAATATGAATCTGGGGAGCAGTACTTC
TRBJ1-1 - - TRBV27 CASSSLGLWGERKTEAFF TGTGCCAGCAGTTCACTTGGACTTTGGGGGGAACGTAAAACTGAAGCTTTCTTT
TRBJ1-1 TRBD1 once TRBV5-1 CASSPDRGENTEAFF TGCGCCAGCAGCCCCGACAGGGGTGAGAACACTGAAGCTTTCTTT
TRBJ2-2 - - TRBV6-5 CASSYPLARELFF TGTGCCAGCAGTTACCCCTTAGCCCGGGAGCTGTTTTTT